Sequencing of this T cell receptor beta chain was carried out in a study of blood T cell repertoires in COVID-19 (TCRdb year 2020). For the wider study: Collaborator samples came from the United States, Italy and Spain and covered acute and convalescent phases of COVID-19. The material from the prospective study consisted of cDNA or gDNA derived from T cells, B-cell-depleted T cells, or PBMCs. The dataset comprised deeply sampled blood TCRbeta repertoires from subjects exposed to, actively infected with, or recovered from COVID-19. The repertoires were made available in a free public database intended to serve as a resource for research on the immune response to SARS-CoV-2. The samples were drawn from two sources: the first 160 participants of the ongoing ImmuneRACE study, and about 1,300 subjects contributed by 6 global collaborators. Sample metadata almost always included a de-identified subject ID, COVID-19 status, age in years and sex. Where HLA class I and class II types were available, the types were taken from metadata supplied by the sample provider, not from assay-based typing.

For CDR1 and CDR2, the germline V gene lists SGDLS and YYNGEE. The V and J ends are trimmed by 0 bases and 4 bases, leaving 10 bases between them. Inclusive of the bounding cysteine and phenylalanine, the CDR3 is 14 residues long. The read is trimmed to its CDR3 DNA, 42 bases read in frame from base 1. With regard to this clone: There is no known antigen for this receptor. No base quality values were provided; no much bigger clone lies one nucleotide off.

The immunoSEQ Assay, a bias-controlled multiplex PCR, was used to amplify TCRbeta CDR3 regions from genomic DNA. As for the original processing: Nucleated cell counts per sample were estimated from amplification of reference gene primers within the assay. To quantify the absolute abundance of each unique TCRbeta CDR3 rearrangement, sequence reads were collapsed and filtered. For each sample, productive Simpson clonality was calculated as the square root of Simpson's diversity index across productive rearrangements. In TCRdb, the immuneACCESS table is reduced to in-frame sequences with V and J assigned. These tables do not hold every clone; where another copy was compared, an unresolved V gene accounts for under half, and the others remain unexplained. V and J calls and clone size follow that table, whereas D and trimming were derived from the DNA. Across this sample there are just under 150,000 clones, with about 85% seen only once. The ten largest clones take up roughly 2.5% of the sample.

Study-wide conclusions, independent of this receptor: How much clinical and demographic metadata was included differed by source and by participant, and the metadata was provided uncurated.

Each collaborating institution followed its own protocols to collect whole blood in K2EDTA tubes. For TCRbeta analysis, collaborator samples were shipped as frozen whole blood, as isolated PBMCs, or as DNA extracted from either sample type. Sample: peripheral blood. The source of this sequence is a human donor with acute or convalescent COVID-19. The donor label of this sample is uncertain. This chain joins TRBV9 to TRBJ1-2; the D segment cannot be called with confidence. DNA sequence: TGTGCCAGCAGCGTAGATGGCAGCGGCTATGGCTACACCTTC. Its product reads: CASSVDGSGYGYTF.